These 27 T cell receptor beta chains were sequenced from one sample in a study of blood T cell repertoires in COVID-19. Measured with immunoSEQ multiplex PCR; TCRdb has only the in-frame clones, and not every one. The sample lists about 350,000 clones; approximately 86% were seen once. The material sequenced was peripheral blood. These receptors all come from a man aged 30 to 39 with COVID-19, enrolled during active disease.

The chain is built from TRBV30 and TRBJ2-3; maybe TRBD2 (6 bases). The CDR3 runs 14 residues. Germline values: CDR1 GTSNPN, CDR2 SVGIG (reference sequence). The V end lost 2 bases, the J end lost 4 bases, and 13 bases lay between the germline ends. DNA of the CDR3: TGTGCCTGGAGTCAAGGGCGGGGTCCAGATACGCAGTATTTT. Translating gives CAWSQGRGPDTQYF.

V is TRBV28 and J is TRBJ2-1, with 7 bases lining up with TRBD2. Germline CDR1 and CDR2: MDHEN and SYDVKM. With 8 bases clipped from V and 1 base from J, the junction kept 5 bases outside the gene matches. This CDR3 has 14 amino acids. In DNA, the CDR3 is TGTGCCAGCGGGGGGGGGAGATCCTACAATGAGCAGTTCTTC. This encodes CASGGGRSYNEQFF.

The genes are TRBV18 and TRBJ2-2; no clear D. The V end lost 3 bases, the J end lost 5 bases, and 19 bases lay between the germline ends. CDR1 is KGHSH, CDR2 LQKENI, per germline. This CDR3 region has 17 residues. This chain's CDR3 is CASSPSGSSKNTGELFF. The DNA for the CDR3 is TGTGCCAGCTCACCCTCGGGTAGTTCCAAAAATACCGGGGAGCTGTTTTTT. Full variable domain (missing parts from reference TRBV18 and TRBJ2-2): NAGVMQNPRHLVRRRGQEARLRCSPMKGHSHVYWYRQLPEEGLKFMVYLQKENIIDESGMPKERFSAEFPKEGPSILRIQQVVRGDSAAYFCASSPSGSSKNTGELFFGEGSRLTVL.

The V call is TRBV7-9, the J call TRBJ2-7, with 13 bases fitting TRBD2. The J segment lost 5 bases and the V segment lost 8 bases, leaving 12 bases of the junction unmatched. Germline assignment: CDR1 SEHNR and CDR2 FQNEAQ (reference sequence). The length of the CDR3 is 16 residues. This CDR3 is CASRPGLAGSLHEQYF. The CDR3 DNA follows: TGTGCCAGCCGCCCGGGACTAGCGGGAAGTCTCCACGAGCAGTACTTC.

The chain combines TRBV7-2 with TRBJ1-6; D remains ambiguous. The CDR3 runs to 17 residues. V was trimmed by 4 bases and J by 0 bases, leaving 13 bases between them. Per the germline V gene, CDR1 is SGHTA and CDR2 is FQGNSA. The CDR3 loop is CASSSRSGSSYNSPLHF. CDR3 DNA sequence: TGTGCCAGCAGCTCCCGAAGTGGGAGCTCCTATAATTCACCCCTCCACTTT. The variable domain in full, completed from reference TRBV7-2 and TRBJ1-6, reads GAGVSQSPSNKVTEKGKDVELRCDPISGHTALYWYRQSLGQGLEFLIYFQGNSAPDKSGLPSDRFSAERTGGSVSTLTIQRTQQEDSAVYLCASSSRSGSSYNSPLHFGNGTRLTVT.

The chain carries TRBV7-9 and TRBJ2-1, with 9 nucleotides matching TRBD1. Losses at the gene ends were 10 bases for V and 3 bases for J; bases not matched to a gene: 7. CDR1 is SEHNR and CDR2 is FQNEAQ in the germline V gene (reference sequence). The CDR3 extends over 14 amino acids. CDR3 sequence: CAIVPGQGYNEQFF. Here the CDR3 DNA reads TGTGCCATTGTTCCGGGACAGGGCTACAATGAGCAGTTCTTC. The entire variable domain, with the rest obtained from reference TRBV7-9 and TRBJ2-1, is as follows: DTGVSQNPRHKITKRGQNVTFRCDPISEHNRLYWYRQTLGQGPEFLTYFQNEAQLEKSRLLSDRFSAERPKGSFSTLEIQRTEQGDSAMYLCAIVPGQGYNEQFFGPGTRLTVL.

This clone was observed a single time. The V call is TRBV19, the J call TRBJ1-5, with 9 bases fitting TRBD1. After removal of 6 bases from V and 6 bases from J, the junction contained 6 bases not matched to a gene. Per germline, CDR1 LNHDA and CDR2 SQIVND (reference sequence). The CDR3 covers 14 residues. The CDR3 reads CASSHRGLGQPQHF. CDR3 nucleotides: TGTGCCAGTAGCCACAGGGGGCTAGGTCAGCCCCAGCATTTT.

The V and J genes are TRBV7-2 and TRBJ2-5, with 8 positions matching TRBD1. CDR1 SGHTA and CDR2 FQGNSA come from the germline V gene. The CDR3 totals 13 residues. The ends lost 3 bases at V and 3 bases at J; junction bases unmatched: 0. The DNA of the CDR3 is TGTGCCAGCAGCTTGGACAGGGAAGAGACCCAGTACTTC. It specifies CASSLDREETQYF.

The CDR3 bases are TGCGCCAGCAGTGAGTTCGCACGGTACAGGGCCTACGAGCAGTACTTC. Amino acids: CASSEFARYRAYEQYF. This chain uses TRBV10-2 with TRBJ2-7, with a tentative D call TRBD1 (6 bases). The CDR3 covers 16 residues. Germline V lookup: CDR1 WSHSY, CDR2 SAAADI. The V and J ends lost 1 base and 2 bases respectively, with 15 bases between them.

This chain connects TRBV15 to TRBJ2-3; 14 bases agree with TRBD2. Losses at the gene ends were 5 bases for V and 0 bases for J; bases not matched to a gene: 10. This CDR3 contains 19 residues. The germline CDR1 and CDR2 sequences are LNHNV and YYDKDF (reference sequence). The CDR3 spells CATSSSTSGRVASTDTQYF. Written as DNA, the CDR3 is TGTGCCACCAGCTCCTCGACTAGCGGGAGGGTCGCTAGCACAGATACGCAGTATTTT.

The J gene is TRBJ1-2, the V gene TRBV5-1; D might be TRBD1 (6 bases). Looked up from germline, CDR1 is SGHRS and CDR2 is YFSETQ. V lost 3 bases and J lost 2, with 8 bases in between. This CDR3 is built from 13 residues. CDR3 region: CASSYDRNYGYTF. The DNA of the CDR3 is TGCGCCAGCAGCTACGACAGGAACTATGGCTACACCTTC. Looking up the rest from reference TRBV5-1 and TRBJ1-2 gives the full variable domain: KAGVTQTPRYLIKTRGQQVTLSCSPISGHRSVSWYQQTPGQGLQFLFEYFSETQRNKGNFPGRFSGRQFSNSRSEMNVSTLELGDSALYLCASSYDRNYGYTFGSGTRLTVV.

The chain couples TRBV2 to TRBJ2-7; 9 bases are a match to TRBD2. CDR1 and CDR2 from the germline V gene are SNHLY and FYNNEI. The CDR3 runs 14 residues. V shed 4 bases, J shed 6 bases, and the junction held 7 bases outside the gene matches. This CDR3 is CASSVASGIGEQYF. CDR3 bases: TGTGCCAGCAGTGTGGCTAGCGGGATCGGCGAGCAGTACTTC. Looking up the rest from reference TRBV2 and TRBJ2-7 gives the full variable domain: EPEVTQTPSHQVTQMGQEVILRCVPISNHLYFYWYRQILGQKVEFLVSFYNNEISEKSEIFDDQFSVERPDGSNFTLKIRSTKLEDSAMYFCASSVASGIGEQYFGPGTRLTVT.

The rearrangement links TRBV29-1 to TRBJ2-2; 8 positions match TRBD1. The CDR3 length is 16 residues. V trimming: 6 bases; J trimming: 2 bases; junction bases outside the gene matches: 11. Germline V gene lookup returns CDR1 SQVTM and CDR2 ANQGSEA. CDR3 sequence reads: CSVPEDRDNNTGELFF. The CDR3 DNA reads TGCAGCGTACCCGAGGACAGGGATAATAACACCGGGGAGCTGTTTTTT.

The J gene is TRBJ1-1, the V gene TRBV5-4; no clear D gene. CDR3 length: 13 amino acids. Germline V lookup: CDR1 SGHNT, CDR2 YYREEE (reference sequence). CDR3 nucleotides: TGTGCTGGGTCGCGGGAATATAACACTGAAGCTTTCTTT. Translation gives CAGSREYNTEAFF.

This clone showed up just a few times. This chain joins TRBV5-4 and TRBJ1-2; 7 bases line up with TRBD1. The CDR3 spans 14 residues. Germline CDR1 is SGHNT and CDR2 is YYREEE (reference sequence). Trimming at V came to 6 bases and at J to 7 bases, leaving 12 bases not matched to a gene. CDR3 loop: CASNIQQGLGGYTF. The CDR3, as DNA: TGTGCCAGCAACATCCAACAGGGGTTGGGTGGCTACACCTTC.

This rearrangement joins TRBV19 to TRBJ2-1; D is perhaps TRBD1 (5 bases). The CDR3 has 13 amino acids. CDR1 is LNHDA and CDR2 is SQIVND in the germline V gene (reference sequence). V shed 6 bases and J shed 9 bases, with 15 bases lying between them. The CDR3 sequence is CASRTLQGGEQFF. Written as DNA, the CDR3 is TGTGCCAGTAGAACCCTTCAGGGCGGTGAGCAGTTCTTC.

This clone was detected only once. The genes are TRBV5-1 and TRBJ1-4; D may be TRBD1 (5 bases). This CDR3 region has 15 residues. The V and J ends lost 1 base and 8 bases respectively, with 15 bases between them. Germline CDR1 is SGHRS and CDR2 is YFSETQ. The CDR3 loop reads CASSLKGDYREKLFF. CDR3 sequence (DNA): TGCGCCAGCAGCTTGAAAGGGGATTATCGGGAAAAACTGTTTTTT.

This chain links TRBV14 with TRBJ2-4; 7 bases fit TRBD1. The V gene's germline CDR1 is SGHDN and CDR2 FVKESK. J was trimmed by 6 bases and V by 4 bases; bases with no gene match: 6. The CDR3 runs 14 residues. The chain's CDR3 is CASSRQGVTNIQYF. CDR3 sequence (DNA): TGTGCCAGCAGCCGGCAGGGGGTGACAAACATTCAGTACTTC.

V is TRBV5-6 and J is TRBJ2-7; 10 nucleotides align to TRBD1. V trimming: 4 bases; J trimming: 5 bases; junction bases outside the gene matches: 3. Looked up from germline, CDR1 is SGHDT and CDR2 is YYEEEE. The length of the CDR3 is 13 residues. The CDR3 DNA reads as TGTGCCAGCAGCCCGACAGGGGGCGACGAGCAGTACTTC. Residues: CASSPTGGDEQYF.

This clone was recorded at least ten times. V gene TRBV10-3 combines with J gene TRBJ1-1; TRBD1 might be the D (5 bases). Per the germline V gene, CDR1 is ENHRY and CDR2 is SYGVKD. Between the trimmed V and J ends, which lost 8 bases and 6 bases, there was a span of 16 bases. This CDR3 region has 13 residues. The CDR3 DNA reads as TGTGCCATCGGCGTGGACATGTACGCTGAAGCTTTCTTT. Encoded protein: CAIGVDMYAEAFF.

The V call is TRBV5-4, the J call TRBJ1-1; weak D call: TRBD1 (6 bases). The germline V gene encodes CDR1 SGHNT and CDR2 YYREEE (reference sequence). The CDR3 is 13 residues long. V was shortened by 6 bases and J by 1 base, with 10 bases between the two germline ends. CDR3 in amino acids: CASKGVANTEAFF. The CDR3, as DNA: TGTGCCAGCAAGGGGGTCGCGAACACTGAAGCTTTCTTT. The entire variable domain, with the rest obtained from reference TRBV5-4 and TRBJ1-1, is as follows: ETGVTQSPTHLIKTRGQQVTLRCSSQSGHNTVSWYQQALGQGPQFIFQYYREEENGRGNFPPRFSGLQFPNYSSELNVNALELDDSALYLCASKGVANTEAFFGQGTRLTVV.

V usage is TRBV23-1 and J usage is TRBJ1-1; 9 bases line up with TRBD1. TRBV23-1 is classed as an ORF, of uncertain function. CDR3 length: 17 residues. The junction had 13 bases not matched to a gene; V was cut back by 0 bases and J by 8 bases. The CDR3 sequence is CASSQSDSPGQGYEAFF. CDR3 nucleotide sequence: TGCGCCAGCAGTCAATCTGATTCCCCGGGACAGGGCTACGAAGCTTTCTTT.

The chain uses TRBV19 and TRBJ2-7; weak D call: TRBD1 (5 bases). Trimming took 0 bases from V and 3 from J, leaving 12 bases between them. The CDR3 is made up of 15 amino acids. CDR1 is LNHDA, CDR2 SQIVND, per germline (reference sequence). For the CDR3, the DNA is TGTGCCAGTAGTATAGATAGGGGAAGGGACTACGAGCAGTACTTC. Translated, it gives CASSIDRGRDYEQYF.

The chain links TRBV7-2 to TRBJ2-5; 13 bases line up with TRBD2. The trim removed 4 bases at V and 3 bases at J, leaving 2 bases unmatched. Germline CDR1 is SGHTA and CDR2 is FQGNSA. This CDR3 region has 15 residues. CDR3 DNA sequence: TGTGCCAGCAGCTGGACTAGCGGGGGTAAAGAGACCCAGTACTTC. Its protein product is CASSWTSGGKETQYF.

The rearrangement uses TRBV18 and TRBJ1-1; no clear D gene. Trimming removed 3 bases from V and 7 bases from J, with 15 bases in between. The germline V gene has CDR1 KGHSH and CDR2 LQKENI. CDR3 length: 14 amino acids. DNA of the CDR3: TGTGCCAGCTCACCGACCCAGACGGGGAGTGAAGCTTTCTTT. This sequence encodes CASSPTQTGSEAFF.

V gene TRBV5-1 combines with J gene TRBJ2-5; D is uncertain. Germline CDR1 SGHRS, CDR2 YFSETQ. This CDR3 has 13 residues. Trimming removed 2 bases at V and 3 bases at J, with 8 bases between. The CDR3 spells CASSFSSKETQYF. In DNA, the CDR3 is TGCGCCAGCAGCTTTTCGTCTAAAGAGACCCAGTACTTC.

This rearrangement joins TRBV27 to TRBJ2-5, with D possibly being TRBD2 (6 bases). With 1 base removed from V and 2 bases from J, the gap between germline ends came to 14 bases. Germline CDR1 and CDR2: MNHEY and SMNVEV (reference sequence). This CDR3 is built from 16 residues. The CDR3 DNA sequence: TGTGCCAGCAGTTTATACGACCCCCGGGAGCAAGAGACCCAGTACTTC. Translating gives CASSLYDPREQETQYF.